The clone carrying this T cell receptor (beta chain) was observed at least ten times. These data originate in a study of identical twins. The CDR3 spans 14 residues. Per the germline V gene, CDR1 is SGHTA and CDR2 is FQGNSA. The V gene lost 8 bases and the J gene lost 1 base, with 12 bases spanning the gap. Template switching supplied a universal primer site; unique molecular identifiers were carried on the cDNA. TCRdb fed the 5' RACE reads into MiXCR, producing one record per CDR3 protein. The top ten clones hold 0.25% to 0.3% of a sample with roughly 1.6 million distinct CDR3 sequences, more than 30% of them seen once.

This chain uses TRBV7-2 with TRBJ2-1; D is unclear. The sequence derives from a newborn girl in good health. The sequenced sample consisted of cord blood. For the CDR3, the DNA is TGTGCCAGCTCCGAGGCCTCTTCCTACAATGAGCAGTTCTTC. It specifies CASSEASSYNEQFF.